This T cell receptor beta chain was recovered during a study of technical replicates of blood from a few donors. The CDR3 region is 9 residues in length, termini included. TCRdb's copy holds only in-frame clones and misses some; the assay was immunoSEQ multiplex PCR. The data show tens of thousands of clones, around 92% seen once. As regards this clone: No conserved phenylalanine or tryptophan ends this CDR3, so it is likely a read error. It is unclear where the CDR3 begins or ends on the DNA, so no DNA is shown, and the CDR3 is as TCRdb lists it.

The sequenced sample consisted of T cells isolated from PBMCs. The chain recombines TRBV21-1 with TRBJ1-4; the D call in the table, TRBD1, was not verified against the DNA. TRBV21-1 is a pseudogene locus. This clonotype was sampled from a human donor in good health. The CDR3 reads CASSKAQGP.